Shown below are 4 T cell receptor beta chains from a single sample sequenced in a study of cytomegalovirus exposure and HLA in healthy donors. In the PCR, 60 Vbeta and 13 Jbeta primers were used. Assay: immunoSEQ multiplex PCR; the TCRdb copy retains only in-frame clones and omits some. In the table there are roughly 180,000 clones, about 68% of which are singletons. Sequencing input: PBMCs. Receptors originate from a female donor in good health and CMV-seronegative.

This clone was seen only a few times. CDR3 nucleotide sequence: TGTGCCTGGAGTGTACCGTGGACAGCAACAACTAATGAAAAACTGTTTTTT. It specifies CAWSVPWTATTNEKLFF. This chain connects TRBV30 to TRBJ1-4; tentative D call: TRBD1 (6 bases). V was clipped by 0 bases and J by 0 bases, with 14 bases between them. This CDR3 has 17 residues. Germline V gene sequence: CDR1 GTSNPN, CDR2 SVGIG (reference sequence).

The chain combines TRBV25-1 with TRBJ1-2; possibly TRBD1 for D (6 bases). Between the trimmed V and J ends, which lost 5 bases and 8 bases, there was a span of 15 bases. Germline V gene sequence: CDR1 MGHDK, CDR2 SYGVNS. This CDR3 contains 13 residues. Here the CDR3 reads CASSNPGQEGYTF. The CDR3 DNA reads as TGTGCCAGCAGTAACCCGGGACAAGAAGGCTACACCTTC.

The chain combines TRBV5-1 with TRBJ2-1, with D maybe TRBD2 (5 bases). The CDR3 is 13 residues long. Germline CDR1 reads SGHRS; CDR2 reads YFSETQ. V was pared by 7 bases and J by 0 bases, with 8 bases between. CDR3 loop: CASATSSYNEQFF. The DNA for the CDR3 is TGCGCCAGCGCCACTAGCTCCTACAATGAGCAGTTCTTC.

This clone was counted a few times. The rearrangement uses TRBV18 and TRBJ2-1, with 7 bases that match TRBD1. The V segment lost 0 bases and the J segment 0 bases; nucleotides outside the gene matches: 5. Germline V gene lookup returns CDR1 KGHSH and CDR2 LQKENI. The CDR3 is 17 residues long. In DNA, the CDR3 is TGTGCCAGCTCACCACCGGACAGGCCAAGCTCCTACAATGAGCAGTTCTTC. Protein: CASSPPDRPSSYNEQFF.